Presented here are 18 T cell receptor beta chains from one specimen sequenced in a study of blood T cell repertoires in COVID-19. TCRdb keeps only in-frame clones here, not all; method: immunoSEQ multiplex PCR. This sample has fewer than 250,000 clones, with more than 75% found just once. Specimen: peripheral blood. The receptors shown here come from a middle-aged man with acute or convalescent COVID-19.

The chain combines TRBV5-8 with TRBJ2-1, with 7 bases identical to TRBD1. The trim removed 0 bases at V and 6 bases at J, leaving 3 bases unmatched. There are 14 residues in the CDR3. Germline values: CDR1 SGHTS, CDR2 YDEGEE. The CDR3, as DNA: TGTGCCAGCAGCTTGGGACAGGGTGTCAATGAGCAGTTCTTC. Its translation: CASSLGQGVNEQFF. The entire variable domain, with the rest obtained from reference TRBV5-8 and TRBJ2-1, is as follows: EAGVTQSPTHLIKTRGQQATLRCSPISGHTSVYWYQQALGLGLQFLLWYDEGEERNRGNFPPRFSGRQFPNYSSELNVNALELEDSALYLCASSLGQGVNEQFFGPGTRLTVL.

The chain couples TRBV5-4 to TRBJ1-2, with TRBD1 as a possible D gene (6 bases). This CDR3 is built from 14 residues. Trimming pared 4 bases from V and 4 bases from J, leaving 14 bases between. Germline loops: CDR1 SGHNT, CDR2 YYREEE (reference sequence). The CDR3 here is CASSPRTVGYGYTF. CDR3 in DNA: TGTGCCAGCAGCCCCCGGACAGTTGGCTATGGCTACACCTTC.

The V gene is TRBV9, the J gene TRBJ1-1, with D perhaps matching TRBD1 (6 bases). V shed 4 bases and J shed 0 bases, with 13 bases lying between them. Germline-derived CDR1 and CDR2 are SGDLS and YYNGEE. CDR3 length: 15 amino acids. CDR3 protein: CASSPRGAMNTEAFF. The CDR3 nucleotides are TGTGCCAGCAGCCCCCGGGGGGCAATGAACACTGAAGCTTTCTTT.

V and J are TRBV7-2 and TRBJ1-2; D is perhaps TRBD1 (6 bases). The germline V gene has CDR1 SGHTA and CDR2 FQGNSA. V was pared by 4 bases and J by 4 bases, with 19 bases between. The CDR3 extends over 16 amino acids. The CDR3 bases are TGTGCCAGCAGCTATTTGGGGGGGGACACCGCCTATGGCTACACCTTC. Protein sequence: CASSYLGGDTAYGYTF. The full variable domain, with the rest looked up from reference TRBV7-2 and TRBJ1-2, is GAGVSQSPSNKVTEKGKDVELRCDPISGHTALYWYRQSLGQGLEFLIYFQGNSAPDKSGLPSDRFSAERTGGSVSTLTIQRTQQEDSAVYLCASSYLGGDTAYGYTFGSGTRLTVV.

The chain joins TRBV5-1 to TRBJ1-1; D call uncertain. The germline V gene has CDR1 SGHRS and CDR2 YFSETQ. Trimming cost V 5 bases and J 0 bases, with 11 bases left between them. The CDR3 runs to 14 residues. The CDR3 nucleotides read TGCGCCAGCAGAGGAACAGAGATGAACACTGAAGCTTTCTTT. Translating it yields CASRGTEMNTEAFF.

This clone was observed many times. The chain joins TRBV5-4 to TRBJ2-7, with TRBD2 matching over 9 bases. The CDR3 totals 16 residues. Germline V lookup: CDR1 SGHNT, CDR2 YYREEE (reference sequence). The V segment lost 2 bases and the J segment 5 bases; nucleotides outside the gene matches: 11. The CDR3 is CASSFPSGVVGDEQYF. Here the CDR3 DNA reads TGTGCCAGCAGCTTTCCTAGCGGGGTCGTGGGCGACGAGCAGTACTTC.

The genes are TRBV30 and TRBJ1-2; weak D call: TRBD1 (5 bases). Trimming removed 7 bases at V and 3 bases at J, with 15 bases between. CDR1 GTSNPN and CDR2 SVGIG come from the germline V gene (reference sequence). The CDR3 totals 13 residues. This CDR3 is CASTYGGDYGYTF. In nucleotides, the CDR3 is TGTGCCTCCACATACGGAGGGGACTATGGCTACACCTTC.

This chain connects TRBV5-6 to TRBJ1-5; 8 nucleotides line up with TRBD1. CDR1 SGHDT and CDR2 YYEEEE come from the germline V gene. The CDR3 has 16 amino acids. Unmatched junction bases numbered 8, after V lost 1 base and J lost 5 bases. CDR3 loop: CASSLWYRGEDQPQHF. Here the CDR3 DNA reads TGTGCCAGCAGCTTGTGGTACAGGGGGGAGGATCAGCCCCAGCATTTT.

The CDR3 protein is CASSTQEGTEAFF. CDR3 sequence (DNA): TGTGCCAGCAGCACCCAGGAGGGCACTGAAGCTTTCTTT. The chain is built from TRBV9 and TRBJ1-1; D unresolved. Germline V gene sequence: CDR1 SGDLS, CDR2 YYNGEE. V was clipped by 4 bases and J by 4 bases, with 11 bases between them. This CDR3 contains 13 residues.

The CDR3 bases are TGTGCCAGCAGCTTGGTGAAGGGGGCTGGGGCCAACGTCCTGACTTTC. This encodes CASSLVKGAGANVLTF. V and J are TRBV5-6 and TRBJ2-6, with D possibly matching TRBD1 (6 bases). V was pared by 0 bases and J by 2 bases, with 9 bases between. The CDR3 extends over 16 amino acids. Germline V gives CDR1 SGHDT, CDR2 YYEEEE.

The CDR3 DNA reads TGTGCCAGCAGTTTGAGAAGGGGGGGTGCTAGCAATCAGCCCCAGCATTTT. Amino acids: CASSLRRGGASNQPQHF. The genes are TRBV28 and TRBJ1-5; D might be TRBD1 (6 bases). V gave up 3 bases and J gave up 0 bases, with 15 bases separating them. This CDR3 has 17 amino acids. CDR1 and CDR2 (germline): MDHEN, SYDVKM.

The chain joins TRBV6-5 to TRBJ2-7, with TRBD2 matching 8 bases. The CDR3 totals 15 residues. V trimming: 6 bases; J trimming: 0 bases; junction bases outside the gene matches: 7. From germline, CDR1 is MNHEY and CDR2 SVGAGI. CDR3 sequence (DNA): TGTGCCAGCAGCCGCGGGGGGCCCAGCTCCTACGAGCAGTACTTC. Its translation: CASSRGGPSSYEQYF.

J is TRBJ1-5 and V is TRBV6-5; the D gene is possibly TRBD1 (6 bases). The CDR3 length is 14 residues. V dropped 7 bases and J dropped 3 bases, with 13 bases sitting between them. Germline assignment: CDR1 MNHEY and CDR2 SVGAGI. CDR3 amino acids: CASNQGNYNQPQHF. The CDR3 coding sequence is TGTGCCAGCAATCAGGGGAATTACAATCAGCCCCAGCATTTT.

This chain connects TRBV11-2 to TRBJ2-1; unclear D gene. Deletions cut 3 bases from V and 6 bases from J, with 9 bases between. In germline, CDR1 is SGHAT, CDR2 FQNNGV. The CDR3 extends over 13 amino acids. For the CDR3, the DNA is TGTGCCAGCAGCTTCAGCCGGGTCAATGAGCAGTTCTTC. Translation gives CASSFSRVNEQFF.

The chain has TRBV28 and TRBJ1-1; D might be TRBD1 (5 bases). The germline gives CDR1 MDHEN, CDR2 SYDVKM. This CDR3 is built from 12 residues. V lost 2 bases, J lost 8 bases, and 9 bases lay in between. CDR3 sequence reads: CASSLTAGEAFF. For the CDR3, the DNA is TGTGCCAGCAGTTTAACGGCAGGGGAAGCTTTCTTT.

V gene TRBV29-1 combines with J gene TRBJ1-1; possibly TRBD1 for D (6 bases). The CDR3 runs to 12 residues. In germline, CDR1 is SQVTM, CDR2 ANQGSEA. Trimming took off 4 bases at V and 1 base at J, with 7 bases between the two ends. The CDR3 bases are TGCAGCGTTGTACAGGGGAACACTGAAGCTTTCTTT. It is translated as CSVVQGNTEAFF.

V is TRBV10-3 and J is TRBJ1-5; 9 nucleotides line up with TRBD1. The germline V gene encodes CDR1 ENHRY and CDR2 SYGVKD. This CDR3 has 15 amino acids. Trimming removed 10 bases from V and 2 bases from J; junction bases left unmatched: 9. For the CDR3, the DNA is TGTGCCACACGACCCTGGACAGGGGGCAATCAGCCCCAGCATTTT. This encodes CATRPWTGGNQPQHF.

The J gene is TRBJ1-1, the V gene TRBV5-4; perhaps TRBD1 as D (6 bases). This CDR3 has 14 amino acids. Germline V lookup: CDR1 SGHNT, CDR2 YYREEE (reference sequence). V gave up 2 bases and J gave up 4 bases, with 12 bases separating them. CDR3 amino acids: CASSFPGVTTEAFF. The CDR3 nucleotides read TGTGCCAGCAGCTTTCCAGGGGTCACCACTGAAGCTTTCTTT.